This paragraph reports one T cell receptor beta chain. Its antigen remains undetermined. Within one base of it there is no much larger clone, and no base qualities were kept. The collaborating institutions used their own protocols to collect whole blood in K2EDTA tubes. For TCRbeta analysis, collaborators shipped samples in one of three forms: frozen whole blood, isolated PBMCs, or DNA extracted from either of those sample types. TCRbeta CDR3 regions were amplified from genomic DNA using the immunoSEQ Assay, a bias-controlled multiplex PCR. Regarding the original processing steps: Within the assay, amplification of reference gene primers was used to estimate how many nucleated cells each sample contained. To quantify the absolute abundance of each unique TCRbeta CDR3 rearrangement, sequence reads were collapsed and filtered. For each sample, productive Simpson clonality was calculated as the square root of Simpson's diversity index across productive rearrangements. TCRdb obtained this table from immuneACCESS and retained in-frame rearrangements with V and J assigned. These tables miss some clones; where compared with another copy, unresolved V genes account for less than half of the shortfall, and the remainder is unexplained. That table furnishes V, J and clone size, whereas the DNA furnished D and trimming. The sample table contains about 72,000 clones; only one count was recorded for 90% of them. The top ten hold roughly a tenth of the sample.

This sample is part of a study of blood T cell repertoires in COVID-19 (dated by TCRdb to 2018 to 2020). About the study as a whole: Samples from collaborators originated in the United States, Italy and Spain and spanned both the acute and convalescent phases of COVID-19. The material from the prospective study consisted of cDNA or gDNA derived from T cells, B-cell-depleted T cells, or PBMCs. Subjects who had been exposed to COVID-19, were actively infected with it, or had recovered from it provided the deeply sampled blood TCRbeta repertoires that made up the dataset. The repertoires were made available in a free public database intended to serve as a resource for research on the immune response to SARS-CoV-2. The samples were drawn from two sources: the first 160 participants of the ongoing ImmuneRACE study, and approximately 1,300 subjects contributed by 6 global collaborators. Sample metadata almost always included a de-identified subject ID, COVID-19 status, age in years and sex. Where available, HLA class I and class II types were taken from metadata supplied by the sample provider and were not determined by assay-based typing.

CDR1 and CDR2 are read off the germline V gene (reference sequence) as MNHEY and SMNVEV. Measured from the cysteine to the phenylalanine, the CDR3 is 14 residues long. Only CDR3 DNA remains: 42 bases, in frame from the first base. V lost 2 bases and J lost 4 bases; the stretch between them is 12 bases long. The full study reports these points: How much clinical and demographic metadata was included differed by source and by participant, and the metadata was provided uncurated.

The source is a human donor in a cohort sampled during active COVID-19. The sequenced sample was peripheral blood. The chain couples TRBV27 to TRBJ2-7, with a weak D call of TRBD2 (5 bases match). The CDR3 here reads CASSLTSGAYEQYF. The DNA sequence reads TGTGCCAGCAGTTTAACCAGCGGCGCATACGAGCAGTACTTC.